Included here is one T cell receptor (beta chain) sequence, with context. Its antigen is not known. The V end was cut by 8 bases, the J end by 0 bases, with 20 bases between. CDR1 is ENHRY and CDR2 is SYGVKD in the germline V gene. This CDR3 comprises 16 residues. These data belong to a study of siplizumab effects on memory and regulatory T cells. Study observations and caveats: Mappable alloreactive CD4+ clones were on average around 69% Treg-derived with siplizumab, under 30% in controls.

The table came from immunoSEQ multiplex PCR; TCRdb's copy has only in-frame clones and leaves some out. This table holds 100,000 to 110,000 clones, about nine tenths found once. The TCR sequence derives from a human donor in good health. The sequenced material came from CD4+ T cells sorted from blood. The chain uses TRBV10-3 and TRBJ2-7; D is uncertain. The CDR3 spells CAIAKSSQSDSYEQYF. DNA of the CDR3: TGTGCCATCGCCAAGAGCTCTCAAAGCGACTCCTACGAGCAGTACTTC.